The 11 T cell receptor beta chains listed next were all sequenced from one sample in a study of T cells in Graves' hyperthyroidism and ophthalmopathy. Amplification yielded TCR beta CDR3 regions, with RNA transcripts as the source. TCR CDR3 underwent first-round RT-PCR with the HTBI primer set. TCRdb re-called the multiplex PCR reads with MiXCR, one entry per CDR3 protein. The sample consists of 250,000 to 300,000 distinct CDR3 sequences, approximately 18% of them appearing once. Sequencing was performed on blood. The receptors come from a man aged 45-60 years with Graves' ophthalmopathy.

This clonotype was observed a few times. V and J are TRBV10-3 and TRBJ1-2, with TRBD1 matching over 8 bases. The CDR3 length is 19 residues. After removal of 0 bases from V and 2 bases from J, the junction contained 14 bases not matched to a gene. Germline CDR1 ENHRY, CDR2 SYGVKD. CDR3 DNA: TGTGCCATCAGTGAGTCGAGGTGGGGACAGGAAGTATTCAACTATGGCTACACCTTC. As protein: CAISESRWGQEVFNYGYTF.

This chain uses TRBV24-1 with TRBJ2-5; 12 bases align to TRBD1. Germline values: CDR1 KGHDR, CDR2 SFDVKD. This CDR3 is 16 amino acids long. Unmatched junction bases numbered 9, after V lost 6 bases and J lost 5 bases. For the CDR3, the DNA is TGTGCCACCAGTACCCCGGGACAGGGGGCGCGGGAGACCCAGTACTTC. Its protein is CATSTPGQGARETQYF.

This clonotype occurred many times. The chain links TRBV18 to TRBJ1-5; TRBD1 is a possible D gene (5 bases). Trimming stripped 6 bases from V and 3 bases from J, with 15 bases between. Germline CDR1 reads KGHSH; CDR2 reads LQKENI. The CDR3 runs 15 residues. This chain's CDR3 is CASSLYTGDNQPQHF. CDR3 nucleotides: TGTGCCAGCTCTCTGTACACAGGTGACAATCAGCCCCAGCATTTT.

The rearrangement joins TRBV4-2 to TRBJ1-2, with D possibly matching TRBD1 (6 bases). Germline CDR1 is LGHNA and CDR2 is YNFKEQ. The length of the CDR3 is 14 residues. Trimming took off 4 bases at V and 6 bases at J, with 15 bases between the two ends. The CDR3 bases are TGTGCCAGCAGCCTCTATTCGGGGGGCAATGGCTACACCTTC. This gives the protein CASSLYSGGNGYTF.

This clonotype showed up just a few times. The chain links TRBV30 to TRBJ2-7; possible D gene TRBD1, 5 bases. The germline V gene has CDR1 GTSNPN and CDR2 SVGIG (reference sequence). With 6 bases removed from V and 3 bases from J, the gap between germline ends came to 12 bases. The length of the CDR3 is 12 residues. For the CDR3, the DNA is TGTGCCTGTGACCAGGGATTCTACGAGCAGTACTTC. This encodes CACDQGFYEQYF.

J is TRBJ2-7 and V is TRBV24-1; D might be TRBD1 (5 bases). V lost 4 bases and J lost 6, with 15 bases in between. The CDR3 sequence is 14 residues long. Germline assignment: CDR1 KGHDR and CDR2 SFDVKD. DNA of the CDR3: TGTGCCACCAGTGAGGGCAGGGCAAGTGGCGAGCAGTACTTC. Amino acids: CATSEGRASGEQYF.

This clonotype was detected ten times or more. The gene calls are TRBV30 and TRBJ2-7; 7 bases align to TRBD1. With V trimmed by 2 bases and J by 2 bases, 3 bases remained unmatched. The CDR3 sequence is 13 residues long. Germline V gene sequence: CDR1 GTSNPN, CDR2 SVGIG (reference sequence). In DNA form, the CDR3 reads TGTGCCTGGAGTTGGGACAGTACCTACGAGCAGTACTTC. Translation: CAWSWDSTYEQYF. The entire variable domain, with the rest obtained from reference TRBV30 and TRBJ2-7, is as follows: SQTIHQWPATLVQPVGSPLSLECTVEGTSNPNLYWYRQAAGRGLQLLFYSVGIGQISSEVPQNLSASRPQDRQFILSSKKLLLSDSGFYLCAWSWDSTYEQYFGPGTRLTVT.

This clonotype was seen a handful of times. The germline gene is not matched at one end of the junction; a read error may be the cause. The chain couples TRBV5-1 to TRBJ2-3; D might be TRBD1 (5 bases). This CDR3 is 16 amino acids long. Germline V gives CDR1 SGHRS, CDR2 YFSETQ. The CDR3 spells CASSLDVGELTDTQYF. CDR3 nucleotide sequence: TGTGCCAGCAGCTTGGATGTAGGGGAACTCACAGATACGCAGTATTTT.

The V gene is TRBV7-9, the J gene TRBJ2-5; the D gene is possibly TRBD2 (6 bases). Germline loops: CDR1 SEHNR, CDR2 FQNEAQ (reference sequence). CDR3 length: 15 residues. Trimming removed 5 bases from V and 0 bases from J, with 13 bases in between. The CDR3 spells CASSRSGGNQETQYF. The CDR3 region has the DNA TGTGCCAGCAGCCGTTCGGGCGGGAACCAAGAGACCCAGTACTTC.

The sample holds a few counts of this clonotype. V gene TRBV3-1 combines with J gene TRBJ1-3, with D unresolved. The CDR3 spans 15 residues. The V gene lost 1 base and the J gene lost 0 bases, with 7 bases spanning the gap. The germline gives CDR1 LGHDT, CDR2 YNNKEL (reference sequence). This CDR3 is CASSQVPSSGNTIYF. The CDR3 DNA reads as TGTGCCAGCAGCCAAGTACCGAGCTCTGGAAACACCATATATTTT.

This clonotype was counted a few times. The chain has TRBV6-1 and TRBJ2-7, with 9 bases fitting TRBD2. CDR1 is MNHNS, CDR2 SASEGT, per germline. This CDR3 spans 13 amino acids. V was pared by 2 bases and J by 7 bases, with 3 bases of the junction left unmatched. For the CDR3, the DNA is TGTGCCAGCAGTGAACTAGCGGGGCGGGAGCAGTACTTC. It yields the protein CASSELAGREQYF.